Below are 20 T cell receptor beta chains sequenced from a single sample in a study of cytomegalovirus exposure and HLA in healthy donors (dated by TCRdb to between 2016 and 2019). Libraries were prepared through the immunoSEQ multiplex PCR assay. A mixture of 60 forward primers for TCR Vbeta segments and 13 reverse primers for TCR Jbeta segments was used in the multiplex PCR. Here the immuneACCESS table is served through TCRdb, limited to in-frame sequences with V and J called. Missing clones are a known gap in these copies; in checked studies unresolved V genes cover under half, and the rest lacks a known reason. In all, the sample holds about 120,000 clones, and about 75% of those were seen once. The leading ten clones occupy approximately 30% of the sample. Sequenced input: PBMCs. The receptors originated from a man between 60 and 75 years old in good health and CMV-seropositive.

A few counts support this clone. The genes are TRBV5-8 and TRBJ1-1, with unresolved D. Germline CDR1 reads SGHTS; CDR2 reads YDEGEE. Trimming took 7 bases from V and 3 from J, leaving 19 bases between them. This CDR3 region has 15 residues. The CDR3 region has the DNA TGTGCCAGCCCTCAAAACCCAGGCTACGACACTGAAGCTTTCTTT. As protein: CASPQNPGYDTEAFF. Full variable domain (missing parts from reference TRBV5-8 and TRBJ1-1): EAGVTQSPTHLIKTRGQQATLRCSPISGHTSVYWYQQALGLGLQFLLWYDEGEERNRGNFPPRFSGRQFPNYSSELNVNALELEDSALYLCASPQNPGYDTEAFFGQGTRLTVV.

J is TRBJ2-5 and V is TRBV7-9, with D possibly TRBD2 on 5 matching bases. Matching the DNA end better, TRBJ2-7 makes the J call doubtful. The CDR3 extends over 16 amino acids. Germline loops: CDR1 SEHNR, CDR2 FQNEAQ (reference sequence). CDR3 sequence reads: CASSHMRTGNSYEQYF. The CDR3 DNA reads as TGTGCCAGCAGCCACATGCGAACGGGGAACTCCTACGAGCAGTACTTC.

V gene TRBV28 combines with J gene TRBJ1-5; 8 bases fit TRBD1. The CDR3 contains 14 residues. Trimming cost V 6 bases and J 7 bases; bases outside gene matches: 8. Germline CDR1 MDHEN, CDR2 SYDVKM. Here the CDR3 reads CASSLGTGWQPQHF. The DNA for the CDR3 is TGTGCCAGCAGCCTAGGGACAGGTTGGCAGCCCCAGCATTTT.

The rearrangement joins TRBV7-9 to TRBJ1-2, with 7 bases aligning to TRBD1. CDR3 length: 16 amino acids. Germline V CDR1 and CDR2: SEHNR, FQNEAQ (reference sequence). V was clipped by 5 bases and J by 4 bases; unmatched bases: 13. The chain's CDR3 is CASSPVDRGQGYGYTF. The CDR3 DNA sequence: TGTGCCAGCAGCCCAGTGGATAGGGGGCAGGGCTATGGCTACACCTTC.

This clone was picked up a small number of times. The J gene is TRBJ1-2, the V gene TRBV19, with D tentatively TRBD1 (6 bases). Germline assignment: CDR1 LNHDA and CDR2 SQIVND (reference sequence). Trimming took off 6 bases at V and 6 bases at J, with 14 bases between the two ends. The CDR3 totals 13 residues. The CDR3 region is CASRPTGTNGYTF. The DNA of the CDR3 is TGTGCCAGTAGGCCGACAGGAACTAATGGCTACACCTTC.

The gene calls are TRBV10-2 and TRBJ1-1; 8 positions match TRBD1. J lost 1 base, V lost 6 bases, and 7 bases had no gene match. The CDR3 consists of 15 residues. Germline V gene lookup returns CDR1 WSHSY and CDR2 SAAADI. As DNA, the CDR3 is TGCGCCAGCAGGACGACAGGGGCCTCGAACACTGAAGCTTTCTTT. It specifies CASRTTGASNTEAFF.

The chain recombines TRBV5-4 with TRBJ2-5, with TRBD2 as a possible D gene (5 bases). Per the germline V gene, CDR1 is SGHNT and CDR2 is YYREEE (reference sequence). CDR3 length: 15 amino acids. V lost 4 bases, J lost 5 bases, and 18 bases lay in between. CDR3 amino acids: CASSTGLANGETQYF. In DNA, the CDR3 is TGTGCCAGCAGCACCGGACTCGCCAACGGGGAGACCCAGTACTTC.

With respect to this clone: The same CDR3 also results from other DNA sequences found in this sample. The V call is TRBV27, the J call TRBJ2-3; 9 bases match TRBD2. Trimming removed 6 bases from V and 2 bases from J; junction bases left unmatched: 6. The germline V gene encodes CDR1 MNHEY and CDR2 SMNVEV (reference sequence). The CDR3 is 15 amino acids. CDR3 residues: CASSFWGLATDTQYF. The CDR3 nucleotides are TGTGCCAGCAGCTTTTGGGGACTAGCCACAGATACGCAGTATTTT.

This clone was detected only a few times. The V call is TRBV18, the J call TRBJ1-1; D is unresolved. Trimming left V 3 bases short and J 3 bases short, with 11 bases between. The germline V gene has CDR1 KGHSH and CDR2 LQKENI. This CDR3 is built from 14 residues. The CDR3 sequence: CASSPSRLYTEAFF. The CDR3 DNA reads TGTGCCAGCTCACCGAGCAGGCTATACACTGAAGCTTTCTTT.

The V call is TRBV5-1, the J call TRBJ2-1; D perhaps matches TRBD1 (5 bases). V was shortened by 6 bases and J by 4 bases, with 17 bases between the two germline ends. Germline V lookup: CDR1 SGHRS, CDR2 YFSETQ. The CDR3 contains 15 residues. The CDR3 protein is CASTSQGYPYNEQFF. Here the CDR3 DNA reads TGCGCCAGCACCTCCCAGGGTTACCCTTACAATGAGCAGTTCTTC.

The chain employs TRBV5-1 and TRBJ1-3; perhaps TRBD1 as D (5 bases). CDR1 and CDR2 from the germline V gene are SGHRS and YFSETQ. V dropped 4 bases and J dropped 4 bases, with 15 bases sitting between them. This CDR3 has 15 residues. CDR3 in amino acids: CASSTNQGSGNTIYF. The CDR3 nucleotides read TGCGCCAGCAGCACAAATCAGGGTTCAGGAAACACCATATATTTT.

V usage is TRBV30 and J usage is TRBJ1-4; 8 positions agree with TRBD1. This CDR3 is 15 amino acids long. Per the germline V gene, CDR1 is GTSNPN and CDR2 is SVGIG (reference sequence). After removal of 3 bases from V and 8 bases from J, the junction contained 11 bases not matched to a gene. The CDR3 here is CAWRMIQGAREKLFF. CDR3 bases: TGTGCCTGGAGGATGATCCAGGGGGCCCGGGAAAAACTGTTTTTT.

The DNA of the CDR3 is TGTGCCAGCAGTGAAGCTCCGACAGGGGGCAACACTGAAGCTTTCTTT. Encoded protein: CASSEAPTGGNTEAFF. The chain employs TRBV6-1 and TRBJ1-1; TRBD1 matches 10 bases. The germline CDR1 and CDR2 sequences are MNHNS and SASEGT. Trimming removed 0 bases from V and 2 bases from J; junction bases left unmatched: 3. The CDR3 length is 16 residues.

V gene TRBV19 combines with J gene TRBJ1-1, with D uncertain. The CDR3 covers 13 residues. Trimming removed 1 base from V and 8 bases from J, with 11 bases in between. Per the germline V gene, CDR1 is LNHDA and CDR2 is SQIVND (reference sequence). This CDR3 is CASSIGGPLEAFF. The CDR3, as DNA: TGTGCCAGTAGTATAGGTGGGCCCTTGGAAGCTTTCTTT. Using reference TRBV19 and TRBJ1-1 for the parts outside the CDR3, the full variable domain is DGGITQSPKYLFRKEGQNVTLSCEQNLNHDAMYWYRQDPGQGLRLIYYSQIVNDFQKGDIAEGYSVSREKKESFPLTVTSAQKNPTAFYLCASSIGGPLEAFFGQGTRLTVV.

This chain connects TRBV29-1 to TRBJ2-7, with D perhaps TRBD2 (6 bases). Per the germline V gene, CDR1 is SQVTM and CDR2 is ANQGSEA. The V end lost 5 bases, the J end lost 0 bases, and 11 bases lay between the germline ends. The CDR3 has 13 residues. The CDR3 loop reads CSVSGGLSYEQYF. The CDR3, as DNA: TGCAGCGTTTCTGGGGGACTCTCCTACGAGCAGTACTTC.

The rearrangement uses TRBV30 and TRBJ1-1; D is unclear. Germline lookup yields CDR1 GTSNPN and CDR2 SVGIG (reference sequence). The CDR3 covers 12 residues. Trimming took off 2 bases at V and 1 base at J, with 5 bases between the two ends. CDR3 DNA sequence: TGTGCCTGGAGTCCGTGGAACACTGAAGCTTTCTTT. Protein sequence: CAWSPWNTEAFF.

This chain joins TRBV5-1 and TRBJ2-3; D call uncertain. This CDR3 is 12 amino acids long. The V gene's germline CDR1 is SGHRS and CDR2 YFSETQ. Trimming removed 2 bases at V and 11 bases at J, with 12 bases between. The chain's CDR3 is CASSFEMAGQYF. CDR3 bases: TGCGCCAGCAGCTTCGAGATGGCAGGGCAGTATTTT.

A remark on this clone: A junction end diverges from the germline sequence, so it may reflect a read error. The CDR3: CASSQGSQAYEQHF. Written as DNA, the CDR3 is TGCGCCAGCAGCCAAGGAAGCCAGGCCTACGAGCAGCACTTC. The V and J genes are TRBV4-1 and TRBJ2-7; no clear D. The germline gives CDR1 MGHRA, CDR2 YSYEKL. This CDR3 has 14 residues.

This clone has just one count. This chain uses TRBV6-4 with TRBJ1-1; weak D call: TRBD1 (5 bases). The CDR3 contains 13 residues. CDR1 MRHNA and CDR2 SNTAGT come from the germline V gene. V gave up 3 bases and J gave up 1 base, with 6 bases separating them. The CDR3 loop reads CASSDDRNTEAFF. CDR3 coding DNA: TGTGCCAGCAGTGATGACAGGAACACTGAAGCTTTCTTT.

CDR3 in amino acids: CASTGGTGDSAIYEQYF. Written as DNA, the CDR3 is TGCGCCAGCACTGGGGGGACAGGGGACAGTGCGATTTACGAGCAGTACTTC. This sequence joins TRBV5-1 and TRBJ2-7; the match to TRBD1 covers 10 bases. CDR3 size: 17 residues. The V gene end was trimmed by 6 bases and the J gene end by 4 bases; junction bases not matched to a gene: 16. Germline CDR1 is SGHRS and CDR2 is YFSETQ.